These T cell receptor beta chains were read from a single sample in a study of blood T cell repertoires in COVID-19. TCRdb's table, derived via immunoSEQ multiplex PCR, lists solely in-frame clones and lacks some. The sample comprises 95,000 or so clones, approximately 86% of which are singletons, and more than 1% rests with the top ten. What was sequenced was peripheral blood. The receptors originated from a man aged 80 or over with active or convalescent COVID-19. CDR3s include the opening cysteine and the closing phenylalanine or tryptophan. The order of the fields is clone size, D gene, J gene, V gene, CDR3 protein, CDR3 DNA. A D gene is named only where the DNA matches it firmly. Some rows have no size entry. The others give once, few or many, or a class for an expanded clone.

>NA|NA|TRBJ2-1|TRBV5-6
CASSLLGGAPMDEQFF
TGTGCCAGCAGCCTGCTGGGGGGAGCCCCGATGGATGAGCAGTTCTTC
>once|NA|TRBJ1-2|TRBV7-8
CASSLAGDYGYTF
TGTGCCAGCAGCCTCGCGGGCGACTATGGCTACACCTTC
>NA|TRBD1|TRBJ2-1|TRBV9
CASSVEWGRGTYNEQFF
TGTGCCAGCAGCGTAGAATGGGGCAGGGGGACGTACAATGAGCAGTTCTTC
>NA|TRBD1|TRBJ1-5|TRBV19
CASSTGTGYGQPQHF
TGTGCCAGTAGTACCGGGACAGGGTACGGCCAGCCCCAGCATTTT
>NA|NA|TRBJ1-1|TRBV27
CASSRSPGGTTEAFF
TGTGCCAGCAGTCGGTCCCCGGGAGGAACAACTGAAGCTTTCTTT
>NA|TRBD1|TRBJ1-4|TRBV5-1
CASSPGQGDEKLFF
TGCGCCAGCAGCCCCGGACAGGGGGATGAAAAACTGTTTTTT
>NA|NA|TRBJ1-3|TRBV4-3
CASSQAPTGASNTIYF
TGCGCCAGCAGCCAAGCCCCGACAGGCGCCTCCAACACCATATATTTT
>NA|NA|TRBJ2-7|TRBV2
CASSLPGSEQYF
TGTGCCAGCAGTCTTCCAGGTTCCGAGCAGTACTTC
>NA|TRBD2|TRBJ2-1|TRBV5-8
CASSLDRRGRASSSEQFF
TGTGCCAGCAGCTTGGATCGACGCGGGAGGGCCTCTTCGAGTGAGCAGTTCTTC
>NA|TRBD2|TRBJ2-3|TRBV10-3
CATRPGLAGLDTQYF
TGTGCCACGCGACCGGGACTAGCGGGATTAGATACGCAGTATTTT
>NA|TRBD1|TRBJ2-5|TRBV5-5
CASSTGGAWKETQYF
TGTGCCAGCAGTACAGGGGGCGCTTGGAAAGAGACCCAGTACTTC
>few|NA|TRBJ2-7|TRBV5-5
CASSRSTGTYEQYF
TGTGCCAGCAGCCGATCCACAGGGACCTACGAGCAGTACTTC
>NA|TRBD2|TRBJ2-7|TRBV7-2
CASSSRTSDPYEQYF
TGTGCCAGCAGCTCCCGGACTAGCGATCCCTACGAGCAGTACTTC
>NA|TRBD1|TRBJ1-2|TRBV28
CASSLSTGDYGYTF
TGTGCCAGCAGTCTGTCGACAGGGGACTATGGCTACACCTTC
>NA|TRBD1|TRBJ1-5|TRBV2
CASSGTGGNQPQHF
TGTGCCAGCAGTGGGACAGGGGGCAATCAGCCCCAGCATTTT
>NA|TRBD2|TRBJ2-7|TRBV7-8
CASSHRAMGWDETGGVYEQYF
TGTGCCAGCAGTCATCGGGCCATGGGGTGGGACGAGACGGGAGGAGTCTACGAGCAGTACTTC
>NA|NA|TRBJ2-3|TRBV7-2
CASSLARLAGTDTQYF
TGTGCCAGCAGCTTAGCGCGGTTAGCGGGCACAGATACGCAGTATTTT
>NA|NA|TRBJ2-3|TRBV19
CASSIRMGSLSTDTQYF
TGTGCCAGTAGTATTCGGATGGGCAGCCTCAGCACAGATACGCAGTATTTT
>NA|TRBD2|TRBJ2-3|TRBV5-1
CASSPQPGGLSDTQYF
TGCGCCAGCAGCCCTCAGCCGGGAGGGTTATCAGATACGCAGTATTTT
>NA|TRBD2|TRBJ2-1|TRBV7-3
CASQSSGHNEQFF
TGTGCCAGCCAGTCTAGCGGACACAATGAGCAGTTCTTC
>NA|TRBD2|TRBJ2-2|TRBV7-3
CASSPRTSGTGELFF
TGTGCCAGCAGCCCCCGGACTAGCGGCACCGGGGAGCTGTTTTTT
>NA|NA|TRBJ1-3|TRBV10-3
CAISAKQGTSGNTIYF
TGTGCCATCAGTGCCAAACAGGGAACATCTGGAAACACCATATATTTT
>once|TRBD2|TRBJ2-7|TRBV9
CASSVGGLANEQYF
TGTGCCAGCAGCGTAGGTGGACTAGCGAACGAGCAGTACTTC
>NA|NA|TRBJ2-1|TRBV9
CASSPMEGAYNEQFF
TGTGCCAGCAGCCCAATGGAAGGGGCCTACAATGAGCAGTTCTTC
>NA|NA|TRBJ2-2|TRBV5-1
CASSLDASTANTGELFF
TGCGCCAGCAGCTTGGATGCGTCTACGGCGAACACCGGGGAGCTGTTTTTT
>NA|TRBD2|TRBJ2-1|TRBV9
CASSVGTSPTYNEQFF
TGTGCCAGCAGCGTCGGGACTAGTCCCACCTACAATGAGCAGTTCTTC
>few|NA|TRBJ1-1|TRBV13
CASSHGGMNTEAFF
TGTGCCAGCAGCCATGGCGGTATGAACACTGAAGCTTTCTTT
>NA|TRBD1|TRBJ2-7|TRBV5-1
CASSQGQGGEQYF
TGCGCCAGCAGCCAGGGACAGGGCGGGGAGCAGTACTTC
>NA|TRBD1|TRBJ1-2|TRBV2
CASSDSGDRGMGGYTF
TGTGCCAGCAGTGATTCGGGGGACAGGGGGATGGGTGGCTACACCTTC
>NA|TRBD2|TRBJ2-7|TRBV4-2
CASSQTSGTYEQYF
TGTGCCAGCAGCCAGACTAGCGGAACCTACGAGCAGTACTTC
>NA|NA|TRBJ2-1|TRBV21-1
CASSRTTSGNEQFF
TGTGCCAGCAGCCGCACGACTAGTGGCAATGAGCAGTTCTTC
>NA|TRBD2|TRBJ2-1|TRBV7-9
CASSTSGLNNEQFF
TGTGCCAGCAGTACTAGCGGGTTAAATAATGAGCAGTTCTTC
>NA|TRBD2|TRBJ2-1|TRBV5-1
CASSTLAGETAYNEQFF
TGCGCCAGCAGCACACTAGCGGGAGAGACCGCCTACAATGAGCAGTTCTTC
>NA|NA|TRBJ1-2|TRBV10-3
CAISERGGDGYTF
TGTGCCATCAGTGAAAGGGGAGGGGATGGCTACACCTTC
>once|NA|TRBJ2-1|TRBV7-3
CASSLNGPGVGNEQFF
TGTGCCAGCAGCTTAAACGGCCCGGGAGTGGGAAATGAGCAGTTCTTC
>NA|TRBD1|TRBJ1-2|TRBV27
CASRRPGQGSGYTF
TGTGCCAGCAGACGACCGGGACAGGGATCTGGCTACACCTTC
>NA|NA|TRBJ2-7|TRBV18
CASSPTNGASYEQYF
TGTGCCAGCTCACCAACTAATGGAGCGTCCTACGAGCAGTACTTC